This TCR beta chain was sequenced for a study of blood T cell repertoires in COVID-19. The overall study: Researchers got acute and convalescent COVID-19 samples from the United States, Italy and Spain. The analysed material was cDNA or gDNA that came from T cells, B-cell-depleted T cells, or PBMCs.

The table lists this clone with a few counts. Here immunoSEQ multiplex PCR was the method, and the copy in TCRdb shows in-frame clones only, minus some. The sample has 45,000 or so clones, roughly 86% seen once. V dropped 0 bases and J dropped 4 bases, with 12 bases sitting between them. Germline CDR1 reads MGHRA; CDR2 reads YSYEKL. The CDR3 runs to 15 residues. Sequencing input: peripheral blood. The sequence was collected from a woman in her sixties or seventies with acute or convalescent COVID-19. The chain uses TRBV4-1 and TRBJ1-2; no clear D. In DNA, the CDR3 is TGCGCCAGCAGCCAAGAGCAGGTGGTCGGCTATGGCTACACCTTC. It yields the protein CASSQEQVVGYGYTF.